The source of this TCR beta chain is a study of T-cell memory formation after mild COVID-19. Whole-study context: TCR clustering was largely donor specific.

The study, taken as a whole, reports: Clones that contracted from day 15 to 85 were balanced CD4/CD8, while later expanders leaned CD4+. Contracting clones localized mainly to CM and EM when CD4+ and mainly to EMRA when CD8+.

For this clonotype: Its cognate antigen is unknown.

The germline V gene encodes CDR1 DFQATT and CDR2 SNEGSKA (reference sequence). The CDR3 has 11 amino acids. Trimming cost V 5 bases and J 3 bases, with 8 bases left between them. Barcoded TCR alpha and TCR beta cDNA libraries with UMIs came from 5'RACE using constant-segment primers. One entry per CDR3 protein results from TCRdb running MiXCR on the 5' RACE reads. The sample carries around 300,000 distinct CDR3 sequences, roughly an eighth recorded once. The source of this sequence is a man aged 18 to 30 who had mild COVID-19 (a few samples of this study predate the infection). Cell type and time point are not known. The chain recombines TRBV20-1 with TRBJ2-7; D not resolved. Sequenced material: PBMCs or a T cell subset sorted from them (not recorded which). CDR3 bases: TGCAGTGCTGCGACGGACTACGAGCAGTACTTC. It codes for CSAATDYEQYF.